This record concerns one TCR beta chain sequence. Its antigen is currently unknown. Germline-derived CDR1 and CDR2 are MNHNS and SASEGT. The CDR3 totals 14 residues. The data were taken from a study of glioma-infiltrating T cells after dendritic cell vaccination. Regarding the study as a whole: TCR clonality showed no direct relationship with survival.

TCRdb's copy holds only in-frame clones and misses some; the assay was immunoSEQ multiplex PCR. This table holds some 100,000 clones, 70% to 90% found once. This specimen consisted of blood, obtained before dendritic cell vaccination. This sequence originates from a human donor with glioblastoma. The chain has TRBV6-1 and TRBJ1-2, with D maybe TRBD1 (5 bases). In nucleotides, the CDR3 is TGTGTCCTCGGGGGTTATGAGAGGGAAGGCGGCTACACCTTC. Translation: CVLGGYEREGGYTF.